This record covers a single T cell receptor beta chain. The treatment was: preoperative locoregional IRX-2 cytokine immunotherapy. Preoperative locoregional IRX-2 cytokine immunotherapy was tested in the phase Ib source study. Measured with immunoSEQ multiplex PCR; TCRdb has only the in-frame clones, and not every one. The sample carries tens of thousands of clones, approximately 95% recorded once. These data originate in a study of preoperative IRX-2 immunotherapy in early breast cancer. The sequencing here drew on tumor tissue, taken after IRX-2 immunotherapy. The source of this sequence is a human donor with breast cancer.

In DNA, the CDR3 is TGTGCCAGCAGCTTGGTATACCGGAGCCCCTACGAGCAGTACTTC. Translating gives CASSLVYRSPYEQYF. V usage is TRBV5-6 and J usage is TRBJ2-7; D gene ambiguous. CDR1 is SGHDT and CDR2 is YYEEEE in the germline V gene. Trimming left V 0 bases short and J 2 bases short, with 12 bases between. This CDR3 has 15 residues.